These 30 T cell receptor beta chains came from one sample sequenced in a study of blood T cell repertoires in COVID-19. Here immunoSEQ multiplex PCR was the method, and the copy in TCRdb shows in-frame clones only, minus some. This table has roughly 250,000 clones, approximately 90% appearing once. Material: PBMCs or T cells enriched from blood (not recorded which). The source of these receptors is a human donor in a cohort exposed to, infected with or recovered from COVID-19 (not recorded which). The donor label of this sample is uncertain.

The chain couples TRBV12-3 or TRBV12-4 to TRBJ1-2; D unclear. The V gene lost 3 bases and the J gene lost 6 bases, with 11 bases spanning the gap. This CDR3 has 13 residues. CDR3: CASSFRGLNGYTF. For the CDR3, the DNA is TGTGCCAGCAGTTTCAGAGGGTTGAATGGCTACACCTTC.

The chain links TRBV19 to TRBJ1-5, with D perhaps TRBD1 (5 bases). Germline values: CDR1 LNHDA, CDR2 SQIVND (reference sequence). This CDR3 has 15 amino acids. V dropped 6 bases and J dropped 9 bases, with 21 bases sitting between them. The CDR3 region is CASSRNRDRGSPQHF. DNA of the CDR3: TGTGCCAGTAGCAGGAACCGGGACCGGGGGTCGCCCCAGCATTTT.

The gene calls are TRBV6-5 and TRBJ2-1; 12 bases map to TRBD2. V lost 6 bases to trimming and J lost 8 bases; unmatched junction nucleotides: 5. CDR3 length equals 14 residues. The V gene's germline CDR1 is MNHEY and CDR2 SVGAGI. The DNA of the CDR3 is TGTGCCAGCAGCCTCAGACTAGCGGGGGATGAGCAGTTCTTC. Its translation is CASSLRLAGDEQFF.

V and J are TRBV12-3 or TRBV12-4 and TRBJ1-1; D not certain. Deletions cut 3 bases from V and 1 base from J, with 3 bases between. The CDR3 is 12 amino acids. CDR3 region: CASSFGNTEAFF. The CDR3 bases are TGTGCCAGCAGTTTCGGGAACACTGAAGCTTTCTTT.

The chain has TRBV7-6 and TRBJ2-6; 7 bases match TRBD1. V shed 4 bases and J 12 bases; nucleotides not matched to a gene: 9. The CDR3 runs 14 residues. Germline loops: CDR1 SGHVS, CDR2 FNYEAQ. CDR3 amino acids: CASSSPGQLGVLTF. CDR3 bases: TGTGCCAGCAGCTCCCCGGGACAGCTCGGCGTCCTGACTTTC. The full variable domain, completed using reference TRBV7-6 and TRBJ2-6, is GAGVSQSPRYKVTKRGQDVALRCDPISGHVSLYWYRQALGQGPEFLTYFNYEAQQDKSGLPNDRFSAERPEGSISTLTIQRTEQRDSAMYRCASSSPGQLGVLTFGAGSRLTVL.

The rearrangement links TRBV6-6 to TRBJ2-7; possible D gene TRBD1, 6 bases. Germline V gives CDR1 MNHNY, CDR2 SVGAGI (reference sequence). The CDR3 sequence is 12 residues long. Trimming removed 6 bases at V and 10 bases at J, with 16 bases between. Here the CDR3 DNA reads TGTGCCAGCAGCCGGGGACACCCGGCACAGTACTTC. Translated: CASSRGHPAQYF.

The V call is TRBV25-1, the J call TRBJ2-2; possible D gene TRBD1, 6 bases. The ends were cut back, 6 bases at V and 4 bases at J, with 15 bases in the middle. Germline V lookup: CDR1 MGHDK, CDR2 SYGVNS. The CDR3 is 15 residues long. CDR3 sequence: CASRVTGRSTGELFF. CDR3 nucleotides: TGTGCCAGCAGGGTTACAGGGCGCTCCACCGGGGAGCTGTTTTTT.

This clone was picked up one time. The V gene is TRBV19, the J gene TRBJ1-4; unclear D gene. V lost 3 bases to trimming and J lost 0 bases, with 8 bases between them. Germline V gene data show CDR1 as LNHDA and CDR2 as SQIVND (reference sequence). CDR3 length: 15 residues. CDR3 DNA: TGTGCCAGTAGTATCGTCGGAGCAACTAATGAAAAACTGTTTTTT. Translated: CASSIVGATNEKLFF.

This chain links TRBV4-3 with TRBJ1-2, with D possibly TRBD1 on 6 matching bases. This CDR3 spans 15 amino acids. The V gene lost 4 bases and the J gene lost 2 bases, with 14 bases spanning the gap. Per germline, CDR1 LGHNA and CDR2 YSLEER. CDR3 residues: CASSPEPGANYGYTF. The CDR3 DNA reads as TGCGCCAGCAGCCCCGAACCAGGGGCAAACTATGGCTACACCTTC.

The chain has TRBV19 and TRBJ1-1; 7 bases match TRBD1. The V gene's germline CDR1 is LNHDA and CDR2 SQIVND (reference sequence). J gave up 0 bases and V 7 bases, and 20 bases lay outside the gene matches. The CDR3 is made up of 19 amino acids. CDR3 DNA sequence: TGTGCCAGTAAGCTCTCAGTAAGACAGGGCTTGTTAGTGAACACTGAAGCTTTCTTT. Its protein product is CASKLSVRQGLLVNTEAFF.

The V and J genes are TRBV3-1 (or the pseudogene TRBV3-2) and TRBJ2-1, with D possibly being TRBD2 (6 bases). Germline V gene data show CDR1 as LGHDT and CDR2 as YNNKEL (reference sequence). V was pared by 1 base and J by 13 bases, with 8 bases between. The CDR3 runs 11 residues. The CDR3 spells CASSQGRGQFF. As DNA, the CDR3 is TGTGCCAGCAGCCAAGGGCGGGGTCAGTTCTTC.

The rearrangement joins TRBV30 to TRBJ1-1; 8 bases map to TRBD1. J gave up 3 bases and V 7 bases, and 4 bases lay outside the gene matches. The CDR3 spans 12 residues. The V gene's germline CDR1 is GTSNPN and CDR2 SVGIG (reference sequence). The CDR3 DNA follows: TGTGCCTTGGACAGGGCGGACACTGAAGCTTTCTTT. Its protein is CALDRADTEAFF.

The V gene is TRBV29-1, the J gene TRBJ2-5; TRBD2 might be the D (5 bases). The CDR3 length is 14 residues. Germline V lookup: CDR1 SQVTM, CDR2 ANQGSEA. Trimming left V 6 bases short and J 2 bases short, with 16 bases between. The CDR3 reads CSVIWGALQETQYF. The CDR3 DNA reads as TGCAGCGTAATCTGGGGAGCACTACAAGAGACCCAGTACTTC.

V and J are TRBV28 and TRBJ1-1; weak D call: TRBD1 (5 bases). The CDR3 runs to 13 residues. Trimming shortened V by 8 bases and J by 3 bases, and 13 bases separated the two germline ends. The germline CDR1 and CDR2 sequences are MDHEN and SYDVKM. The CDR3 protein is CASAVQVDTEAFF. The CDR3 nucleotides are TGTGCCAGCGCCGTACAGGTCGACACTGAAGCTTTCTTT.

This chain joins TRBV4-1 and TRBJ2-7, with 13 bases that match TRBD2. There are 15 residues in the CDR3. CDR1 and CDR2 (germline): MGHRA, YSYEKL. The trim removed 1 base at V and 7 bases at J, leaving 4 bases unmatched. CDR3 sequence: CASSQVLAGGQEQYF. The CDR3 nucleotides are TGCGCCAGCAGCCAAGTACTAGCGGGGGGGCAGGAGCAGTACTTC.

The chain is built from TRBV4-2 and TRBJ1-5; 9 positions match TRBD1. This CDR3 contains 18 residues. V was clipped by 3 bases and J by 6 bases; unmatched bases: 15. CDR1 and CDR2 from the germline V gene are LGHNA and YNFKEQ. The CDR3 sequence is CASSHRLTGQGIGQPQHF. The CDR3 bases are TGTGCCAGCAGCCATCGCTTGACGGGACAGGGCATCGGTCAGCCCCAGCATTTT.

This clone appeared once. This chain joins TRBV6-5 and TRBJ2-5, with 8 bases fitting TRBD1. Germline V lookup: CDR1 MNHEY, CDR2 SVGAGI. Losses at the gene ends were 5 bases for V and 4 bases for J; bases not matched to a gene: 6. The CDR3 loop spans 14 amino acids. CDR3 DNA sequence: TGTGCCAGCAGTACTAACAGGGGGGCAGAGACCCAGTACTTC. Translating it yields CASSTNRGAETQYF.

With regard to this clone: The sample contains more than one DNA sequence encoding this CDR3. The chain recombines TRBV9 with TRBJ1-3; D is uncertain. The CDR3 extends over 13 amino acids. V lost 4 bases and J lost 0, with 5 bases in between. CDR1 is SGDLS and CDR2 is YYNGEE in the germline V gene. DNA of the CDR3: TGTGCCAGCAGCTCCAGCTCTGGAAACACCATATATTTT. Residues: CASSSSSGNTIYF.

V usage is TRBV19 and J usage is TRBJ1-1; D is undetermined. V lost 5 bases to trimming and J lost 0 bases, with 10 bases between them. The length of the CDR3 is 14 residues. CDR1 is LNHDA, CDR2 SQIVND, per germline (reference sequence). The CDR3 nucleotides read TGTGCCAGTAGTGTAGGGAGAATGAACACTGAAGCTTTCTTT. It yields the protein CASSVGRMNTEAFF.

V and J are TRBV7-2 and TRBJ2-5; perhaps TRBD2 as D (6 bases). The V end was cut by 0 bases, the J end by 2 bases, with 10 bases between. This CDR3 is built from 15 residues. Germline V gives CDR1 SGHTA, CDR2 FQGNSA. The CDR3 DNA follows: TGTGCCAGCAGCTTAGCGCCGGGGAGGCAAGAGACCCAGTACTTC. Protein: CASSLAPGRQETQYF.

V is TRBV3-1 (or the pseudogene TRBV3-2) and J is TRBJ2-3, with a weak D call TRBD2 (5 bases). Trimming took off 1 base at V and 0 bases at J, with 5 bases between the two ends. Germline V lookup: CDR1 LGHDT, CDR2 YNNKEL (reference sequence). The CDR3 totals 14 residues. Here the CDR3 DNA reads TGTGCCAGCAGCCAAGGGACTAGCACAGATACGCAGTATTTT. It is translated as CASSQGTSTDTQYF.

The rearrangement uses TRBV4-1 and TRBJ2-3, with 7 positions matching TRBD1. Trimming removed 4 bases from V and 6 bases from J; junction bases left unmatched: 4. Germline loops: CDR1 MGHRA, CDR2 YSYEKL. The CDR3 spans 13 residues. CDR3 residues: CASSPGTADTQYF. In DNA form, the CDR3 reads TGCGCCAGCAGCCCCGGGACAGCCGATACGCAGTATTTT.

This chain connects TRBV4-3 to TRBJ2-7, with 8 positions matching TRBD2. The CDR3 is 15 amino acids. J was trimmed by 2 bases and V by 5 bases; bases with no gene match: 8. CDR1 and CDR2 (germline): LGHNA, YSLEER. The CDR3 DNA reads TGCGCCAGCAGCGGGGGCCGGGGGGGTGCCTACGAGCAGTACTTC. It codes for CASSGGRGGAYEQYF.

CDR3 in amino acids: CASSLNRGLVEQYF. CDR3 DNA: TGTGCCAGCAGCCTCAACAGGGGGTTGGTCGAGCAGTACTTC. This chain connects TRBV5-6 to TRBJ2-7, with 8 bases that match TRBD1. There are 14 residues in the CDR3. Trimming cost V 4 bases and J 6 bases; bases outside gene matches: 9. Germline V CDR1 and CDR2: SGHDT, YYEEEE.

The rearrangement uses TRBV2 and TRBJ1-2, with D possibly TRBD1 on 5 matching bases. Germline V gene data show CDR1 as SNHLY and CDR2 as FYNNEI. Trimming left V 3 bases short and J 6 bases short, with 14 bases between. This CDR3 is built from 14 residues. The CDR3 DNA is TGTGCCAGCAGTGAGGCAGGGAGGAGCGATGGCTACACCTTC. This codes for CASSEAGRSDGYTF.

The rearrangement joins TRBV7-9 to TRBJ2-7; no definite D call. The V end lost 10 bases, the J end lost 3 bases, and 4 bases lay between the germline ends. CDR3 size: 9 residues. Looked up from germline, CDR1 is SEHNR and CDR2 is FQNEAQ (reference sequence). CDR3 nucleotides: TGTGCCACCAACTACGAGCAGTACTTC. Residues: CATNYEQYF.

The chain carries TRBV11-2 and TRBJ2-7; TRBD1 is a possible D gene (6 bases). CDR1 is SGHAT and CDR2 is FQNNGV in the germline V gene. There are 15 residues in the CDR3. V gave up 5 bases and J gave up 2 bases, with 16 bases separating them. CDR3 loop: CASSPSRGSAYEQYF. The CDR3 bases are TGTGCCAGCAGCCCCTCCAGGGGCTCCGCCTACGAGCAGTACTTC. Variable domain in full (rest from reference TRBV11-2 and TRBJ2-7): EAGVAQSPRYKIIEKRQSVAFWCNPISGHATLYWYQQILGQGPKLLIQFQNNGVVDDSQLPKDRFSAERLKGVDSTLKIQPAKLEDSAVYLCASSPSRGSAYEQYFGPGTRLTVT.

The V call is TRBV5-5, the J call TRBJ2-3, with 7 positions matching TRBD1. J lost 6 bases, V lost 0 bases, and 7 bases had no gene match. This CDR3 comprises 15 residues. The germline V gene encodes CDR1 SGHKS and CDR2 YYEKEE (reference sequence). CDR3 DNA: TGTGCCAGCAGCTTGGAAGGGGGCGCTTGGGATACGCAGTATTTT. Translating it yields CASSLEGGAWDTQYF.

The chain combines TRBV7-2 with TRBJ1-2; D gene uncertain. V was trimmed by 1 base and J by 1 base, leaving 7 bases between them. The CDR3 is 14 amino acids. CDR1 SGHTA and CDR2 FQGNSA come from the germline V gene. CDR3 region: CASSLGAGNYGYTF. The DNA for the CDR3 is TGTGCCAGCAGCTTAGGCGCCGGTAACTATGGCTACACCTTC.

The chain has TRBV11-2 and TRBJ2-5, with a possible D match to TRBD1 (5 bases). Germline CDR1 reads SGHAT; CDR2 reads FQNNGV. The V end lost 1 base, the J end lost 1 base, and 16 bases lay between the germline ends. The CDR3 sequence is 17 residues long. The CDR3 region is CASSLASIGAGQETQYF. In DNA form, the CDR3 reads TGTGCCAGCAGCTTAGCGTCTATAGGGGCTGGCCAAGAGACCCAGTACTTC.